This T cell receptor (beta chain) was profiled in a study of T cells after yellow fever vaccination. Study conclusions and caveats: A large majority of primary-vaccination clones showed up again after the booster (approximately 95% CD4, around 90% CD8). The secondary T-cell response peaked on day 5, not day 15, but was weaker.

Trimming took 6 bases from V and 5 from J; bases not matched to a gene: 13. The CDR3 contains 18 residues. The germline gives CDR1 MDHEN, CDR2 SYDVKM. A note on this clonotype: The antigen is undetermined.

The study made its TCR cDNA through 5'RACE template switching. That step introduced a universal primer site along with UMIs. TCRdb recomputed calls from the 5' RACE reads with MiXCR, one row per CDR3 protein. The sample has approximately 160,000 distinct CDR3 sequences, around 9.7% seen once. The clonotype comes from a man aged 18 to 30 who received the YFV17D yellow fever vaccine. The genes are TRBV28 and TRBJ2-5; TRBD2 matches at 15 bases. The material was CD8+ T cells sorted from PBMCs, obtained 45 days after the yellow fever booster vaccination. CDR3 in amino acids: CASSTITGTSGGWETQYF. CDR3 DNA sequence: TGTGCCAGCAGCACCATCACTGGGACTAGCGGGGGGTGGGAGACCCAGTACTTC.